The T cell receptor (beta chain) described here comes from a study of cytomegalovirus exposure and HLA in healthy donors. Libraries were prepared by immunoSEQ multiplex PCR; TCRdb keeps only in-frame clonotypes and omits some of them. The table includes 90,000 to 100,000 clones, approximately 95% detected once. These donors were members of the roughly 130-subject validation cohort, a group separate from the roughly 700-subject first cohort. Overall study findings and caveats: Reportedly, diagnosis of cytomegalovirus status by the classifier showed high specificity and sensitivity. In vitro, a few CMV-associated chains proved specific for CMV antigens. Subsequent analysis of the roughly 120 validation repertoires found a tendency for first-cohort TCR clusters to co-occur.

Comment on this clone: Antigen: not known.

The CDR3 runs 15 residues. Per germline, CDR1 MNHNS and CDR2 SASEGT. V was cut by 5 bases and J by 4 bases, with 17 bases left in between. The sequence was obtained from a woman in her 30s in good health and CMV-seropositive. The sample consisted of PBMCs. The J gene is TRBJ1-2, the V gene TRBV6-1; tentatively, D is TRBD1 (6 bases). The CDR3 DNA reads TGTGCCAGCAGTCTGGGCAGGGGTGGGTCCTATGGCTACACCTTC. Translation gives CASSLGRGGSYGYTF.